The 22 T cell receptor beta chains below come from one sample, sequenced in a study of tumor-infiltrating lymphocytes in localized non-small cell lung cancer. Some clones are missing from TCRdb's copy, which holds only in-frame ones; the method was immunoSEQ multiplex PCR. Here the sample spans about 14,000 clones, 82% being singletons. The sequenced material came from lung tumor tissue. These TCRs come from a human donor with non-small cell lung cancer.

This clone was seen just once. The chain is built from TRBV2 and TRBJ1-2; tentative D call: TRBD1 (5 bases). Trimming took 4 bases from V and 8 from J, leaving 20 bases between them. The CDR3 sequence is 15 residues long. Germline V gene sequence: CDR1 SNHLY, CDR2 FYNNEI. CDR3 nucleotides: TGTGCCAGCAGTGCAAGCCGGGAACAGGCGGGAGGCTACACCTTC. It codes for CASSASREQAGGYTF.

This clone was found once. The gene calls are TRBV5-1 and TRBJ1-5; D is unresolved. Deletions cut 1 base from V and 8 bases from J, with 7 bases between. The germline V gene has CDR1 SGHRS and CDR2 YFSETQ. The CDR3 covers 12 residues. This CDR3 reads CASSLNLKPQHF. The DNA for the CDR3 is TGCGCCAGCAGCTTGAATTTAAAGCCCCAGCATTTT.

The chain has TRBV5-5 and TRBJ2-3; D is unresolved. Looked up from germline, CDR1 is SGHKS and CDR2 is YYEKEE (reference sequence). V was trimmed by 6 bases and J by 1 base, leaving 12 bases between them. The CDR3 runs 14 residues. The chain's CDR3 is CASIDGPGTDTQYF. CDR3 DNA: TGTGCCAGCATCGATGGTCCAGGCACAGATACGCAGTATTTT.

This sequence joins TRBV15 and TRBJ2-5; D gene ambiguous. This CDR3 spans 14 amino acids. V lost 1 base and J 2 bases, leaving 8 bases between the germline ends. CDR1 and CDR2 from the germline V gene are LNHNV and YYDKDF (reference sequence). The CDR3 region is CATSRGVVQETQYF. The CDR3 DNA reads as TGTGCCACCAGCAGAGGTGTAGTGCAAGAGACCCAGTACTTC.

Here the CDR3 reads CASSNLGGTYGYTF. CDR3 sequence (DNA): TGTGCCAGCAGCAACTTAGGGGGGACCTATGGCTACACCTTC. This chain uses TRBV27 with TRBJ1-2; a weak D match, TRBD1 (6 bases). The CDR3 spans 14 residues. V lost 6 bases and J 4 bases, leaving 15 bases between the germline ends. The germline gives CDR1 MNHEY, CDR2 SMNVEV (reference sequence).

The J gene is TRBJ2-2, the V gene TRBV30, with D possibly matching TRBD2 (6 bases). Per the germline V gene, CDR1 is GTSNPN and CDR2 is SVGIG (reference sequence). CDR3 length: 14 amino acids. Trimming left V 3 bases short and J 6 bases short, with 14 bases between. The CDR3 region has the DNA TGTGCCTGGAGGCAGGTGGGAGGATCCGGGGAGCTGTTTTTT. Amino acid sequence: CAWRQVGGSGELFF.

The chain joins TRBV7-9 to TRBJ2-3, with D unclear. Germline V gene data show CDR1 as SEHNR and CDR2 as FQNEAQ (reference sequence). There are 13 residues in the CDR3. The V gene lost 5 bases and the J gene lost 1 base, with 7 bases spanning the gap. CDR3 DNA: TGTGCCAGCAGCCTGGTTGGCACAGATACGCAGTATTTT. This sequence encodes CASSLVGTDTQYF.

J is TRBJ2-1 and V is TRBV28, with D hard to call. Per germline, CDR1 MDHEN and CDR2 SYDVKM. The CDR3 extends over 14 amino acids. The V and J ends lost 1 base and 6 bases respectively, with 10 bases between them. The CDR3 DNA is TGTGCCAGCAGTTTATATTTCCATCGCAATGAGCAGTTCTTC. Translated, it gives CASSLYFHRNEQFF.

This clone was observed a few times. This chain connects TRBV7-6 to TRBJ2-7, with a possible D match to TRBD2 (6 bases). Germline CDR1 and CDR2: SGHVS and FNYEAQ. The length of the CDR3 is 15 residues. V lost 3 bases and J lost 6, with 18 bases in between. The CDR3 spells CASSLGVGGQAEQYF. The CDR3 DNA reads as TGTGCCAGCAGCTTGGGTGTGGGGGGTCAGGCCGAGCAGTACTTC.

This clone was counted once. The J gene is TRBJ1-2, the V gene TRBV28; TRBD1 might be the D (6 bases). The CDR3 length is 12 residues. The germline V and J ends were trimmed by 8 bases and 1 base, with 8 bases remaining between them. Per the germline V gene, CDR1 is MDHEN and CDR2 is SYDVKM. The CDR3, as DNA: TGTGCCAGCTTGGACAGTAACTATGGCTACACCTTC. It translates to CASLDSNYGYTF.

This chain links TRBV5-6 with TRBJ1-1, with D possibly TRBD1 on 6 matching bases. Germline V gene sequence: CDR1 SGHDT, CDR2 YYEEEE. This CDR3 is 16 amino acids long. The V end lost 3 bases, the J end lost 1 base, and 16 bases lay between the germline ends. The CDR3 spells CASSWDLGQSNTEAFF. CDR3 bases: TGTGCCAGCAGCTGGGATCTCGGACAGTCGAACACTGAAGCTTTCTTT.

DNA of the CDR3: TGTGCCAGCAGTATAGCCCCTAGCGGCTACACCTTC. The encoded protein is CASSIAPSGYTF. V usage is TRBV7-9 and J usage is TRBJ1-2, with no clear D. Germline V gene sequence: CDR1 SEHNR, CDR2 FQNEAQ (reference sequence). The CDR3 loop spans 12 amino acids. V dropped 6 bases and J dropped 8 bases, with 13 bases sitting between them.

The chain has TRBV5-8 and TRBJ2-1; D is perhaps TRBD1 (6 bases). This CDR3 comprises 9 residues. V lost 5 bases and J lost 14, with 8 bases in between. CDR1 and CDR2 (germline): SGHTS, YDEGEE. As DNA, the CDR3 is TGTGCCAGCAGACAGGGCGAGTTCTTC. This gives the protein CASRQGEFF. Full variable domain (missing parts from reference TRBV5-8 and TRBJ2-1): EAGVTQSPTHLIKTRGQQATLRCSPISGHTSVYWYQQALGLGLQFLLWYDEGEERNRGNFPPRFSGRQFPNYSSELNVNALELEDSALYLCASRQGEFFGPGTRLTVL.

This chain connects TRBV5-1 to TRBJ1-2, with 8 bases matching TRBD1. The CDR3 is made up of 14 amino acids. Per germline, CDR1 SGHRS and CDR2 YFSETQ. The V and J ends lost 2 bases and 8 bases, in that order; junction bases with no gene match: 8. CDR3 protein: CASSLFGQGDGYTF. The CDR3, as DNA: TGCGCCAGCAGCTTATTCGGACAGGGAGACGGCTACACCTTC.

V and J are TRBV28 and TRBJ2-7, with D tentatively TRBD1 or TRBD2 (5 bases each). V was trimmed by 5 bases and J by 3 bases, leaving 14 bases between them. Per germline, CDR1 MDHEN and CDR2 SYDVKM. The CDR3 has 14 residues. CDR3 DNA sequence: TGTGCCAGCAGTACCCCCCATGGGGGCTACGAGCAGTACTTC. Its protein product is CASSTPHGGYEQYF.

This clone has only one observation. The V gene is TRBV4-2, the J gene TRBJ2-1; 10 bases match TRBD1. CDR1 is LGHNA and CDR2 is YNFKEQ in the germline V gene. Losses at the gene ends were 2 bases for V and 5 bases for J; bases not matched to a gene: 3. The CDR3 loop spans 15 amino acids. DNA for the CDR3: TGTGCCAGCAGCCAATGGACAGGGGGGGACAATGAGCAGTTCTTC. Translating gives CASSQWTGGDNEQFF.

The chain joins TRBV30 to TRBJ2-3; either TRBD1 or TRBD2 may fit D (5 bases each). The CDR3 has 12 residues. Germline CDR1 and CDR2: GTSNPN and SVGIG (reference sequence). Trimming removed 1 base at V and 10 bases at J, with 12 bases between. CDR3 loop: CAWSGDRPAQYF. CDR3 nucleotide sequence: TGTGCCTGGAGTGGGGACCGCCCGGCGCAGTATTTT.

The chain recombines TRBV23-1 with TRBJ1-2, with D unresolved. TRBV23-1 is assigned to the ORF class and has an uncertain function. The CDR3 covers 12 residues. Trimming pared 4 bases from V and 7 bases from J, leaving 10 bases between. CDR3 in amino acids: CASSRRLCGYTF. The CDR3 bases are TGCGCCAGCAGTCGGCGGTTGTGTGGCTACACCTTC.

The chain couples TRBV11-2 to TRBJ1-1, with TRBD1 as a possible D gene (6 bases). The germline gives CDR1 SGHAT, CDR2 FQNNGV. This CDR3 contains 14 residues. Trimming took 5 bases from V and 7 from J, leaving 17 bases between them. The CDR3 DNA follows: TGTGCCAGCAGCACCTCGACAGGCGTGGGTGAAGCTTTCTTT. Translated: CASSTSTGVGEAFF.

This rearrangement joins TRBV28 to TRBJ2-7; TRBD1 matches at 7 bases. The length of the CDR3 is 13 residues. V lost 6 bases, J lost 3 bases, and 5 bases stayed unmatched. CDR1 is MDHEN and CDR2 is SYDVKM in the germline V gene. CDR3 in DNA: TGTGCCAGCAGGGGGACAGCCTTCTACGAGCAGTACTTC. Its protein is CASRGTAFYEQYF.

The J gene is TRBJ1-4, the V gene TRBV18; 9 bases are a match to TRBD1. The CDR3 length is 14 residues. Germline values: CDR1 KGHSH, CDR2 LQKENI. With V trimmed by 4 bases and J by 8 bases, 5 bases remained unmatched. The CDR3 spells CASSQQGAKEKLFF. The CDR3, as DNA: TGTGCCAGCTCACAACAGGGGGCGAAGGAAAAACTGTTTTTT.

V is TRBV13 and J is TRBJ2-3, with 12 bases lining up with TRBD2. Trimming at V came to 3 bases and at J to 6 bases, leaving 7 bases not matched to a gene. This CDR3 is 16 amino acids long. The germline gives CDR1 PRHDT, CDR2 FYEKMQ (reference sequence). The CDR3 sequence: CASSLTSGRISDTQYF. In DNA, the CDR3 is TGTGCCAGCAGCTTGACTAGCGGGAGAATTTCGGATACGCAGTATTTT.